The 30 T cell receptor beta chains in this list originate from one sample, sequenced in a study of immune cell composition in non-small cell lung cancer. Measured with immunoSEQ multiplex PCR; TCRdb has only the in-frame clones, and not every one. The sample has more than 4,000 clones; about 88% are singletons. Normal lung sampling was at least 3 cm from the tumour, as distant as possible. The sequencing input was non-adjacent lung tissue. The receptors derive from a human donor with non-small cell lung cancer. Some clones in this sample may be carry-over from other donors' samples.

The gene calls are TRBV5-1 and TRBJ2-1; 12 nucleotides align to TRBD2. CDR1 and CDR2 (germline): SGHRS, YFSETQ. The CDR3 length is 15 residues. The V gene end was trimmed by 5 bases and the J gene end by 7 bases; junction bases not matched to a gene: 7. The CDR3, as DNA: TGCGCCAGCAGATGGCTAGCGGGGGGGCAAAATGAGCAGTTCTTC. It codes for CASRWLAGGQNEQFF.

V usage is TRBV2 and J usage is TRBJ1-1; no firm D call. V was shortened by 6 bases and J by 1 base, with 9 bases between the two germline ends. Germline V lookup: CDR1 SNHLY, CDR2 FYNNEI. This CDR3 region has 13 residues. The CDR3 loop reads CASRVRPNTEAFF. As DNA, the CDR3 is TGTGCCAGCAGGGTCAGGCCGAACACTGAAGCTTTCTTT.

The chain recombines TRBV19 with TRBJ1-2, with TRBD1 as a possible D gene (5 bases). The CDR3 totals 11 residues. Trimming cost V 7 bases and J 7 bases, with 10 bases left between them. Germline-derived CDR1 and CDR2 are LNHDA and SQIVND (reference sequence). The CDR3 sequence is CASTGGTGYTF. The CDR3 DNA reads as TGTGCCAGTACCGGCGGGACTGGCTACACCTTC.

The J gene is TRBJ1-2, the V gene TRBV6-5, with D possibly TRBD1 on 6 matching bases. V was cut by 1 base and J by 4 bases, with 7 bases left in between. Per the germline V gene, CDR1 is MNHEY and CDR2 is SVGAGI. This CDR3 region has 13 residues. DNA for the CDR3: TGTGCCAGCAGTTACTTACAGGGCTATGGCTACACCTTC. Translation: CASSYLQGYGYTF.

The chain employs TRBV2 and TRBJ1-5; D is uncertain. From germline, CDR1 is SNHLY and CDR2 FYNNEI. Trimming shortened V by 5 bases and J by 3 bases, and 8 bases separated the two germline ends. CDR3 length: 13 residues. The CDR3 sequence is CASSLRDNQPQHF. In DNA form, the CDR3 reads TGTGCCAGCAGTCTCCGGGACAATCAGCCCCAGCATTTT.

V is TRBV7-6 and J is TRBJ2-7, with D maybe TRBD2 (7 bases). Trimming pared 1 base from V and 0 bases from J, leaving 13 bases between. The CDR3 runs 16 residues. Germline CDR1 and CDR2: SGHVS and FNYEAQ. The CDR3 loop is CASSLEGGPSSYEQYF. The CDR3 nucleotides read TGTGCCAGCAGCTTAGAGGGGGGGCCAAGCTCCTACGAGCAGTACTTC.

The V and J genes are TRBV28 and TRBJ2-4, with D perhaps TRBD2 (6 bases). The germline V gene encodes CDR1 MDHEN and CDR2 SYDVKM. The V end lost 3 bases, the J end lost 6 bases, and 12 bases lay between the germline ends. The CDR3 contains 14 residues. The CDR3 sequence: CASSFRRDPNIQYF. The CDR3, as DNA: TGTGCCAGCAGTTTCCGGCGGGATCCAAACATTCAGTACTTC. Variable domain in full (rest from reference TRBV28 and TRBJ2-4): DVKVTQSSRYLVKRTGEKVFLECVQDMDHENMFWYRQDPGLGLRLIYFSYDVKMKEKGDIPEGYSVSREKKERFSLILESASTNQTSMYLCASSFRRDPNIQYFGAGTRLSVL.

This chain uses TRBV5-1 with TRBJ2-5; D might be TRBD1 (6 bases). CDR1 SGHRS and CDR2 YFSETQ come from the germline V gene. The CDR3 sequence is 14 residues long. Between the trimmed V and J ends, which lost 4 bases and 7 bases, there was a span of 17 bases. The DNA for the CDR3 is TGCGCCAGCAGCCGGGACATACCCCCAGGGACCCAGTACTTC. Amino acid sequence: CASSRDIPPGTQYF.

This clone is large. The chain has TRBV7-2 and TRBJ1-5; D not resolved. Germline V gene sequence: CDR1 SGHTA, CDR2 FQGNSA. Trimming cost V 2 bases and J 2 bases, with 10 bases left between them. This CDR3 spans 15 amino acids. The CDR3 is CASSLSFGGNQPQHF. CDR3 bases: TGTGCCAGCAGCTTAAGTTTCGGAGGCAATCAGCCCCAGCATTTT. The full variable domain, its missing parts supplied by reference TRBV7-2 and TRBJ1-5, is GAGVSQSPSNKVTEKGKDVELRCDPISGHTALYWYRQSLGQGLEFLIYFQGNSAPDKSGLPSDRFSAERTGGSVSTLTIQRTQQEDSAVYLCASSLSFGGNQPQHFGDGTRLSIL.

The rearrangement links TRBV28 to TRBJ2-5; TRBD2 aligns across 10 bases. The CDR3 has 17 residues. CDR1 is MDHEN, CDR2 SYDVKM, per germline. Trimming cost V 2 bases and J 5 bases; bases outside gene matches: 11. The CDR3 protein is CASSLGLAGVAGETQYF. The CDR3, as DNA: TGTGCCAGCAGTTTAGGTCTAGCGGGAGTTGCAGGGGAGACCCAGTACTTC. The full variable domain, completed using reference TRBV28 and TRBJ2-5, is DVKVTQSSRYLVKRTGEKVFLECVQDMDHENMFWYRQDPGLGLRLIYFSYDVKMKEKGDIPEGYSVSREKKERFSLILESASTNQTSMYLCASSLGLAGVAGETQYFGPGTRLLVL.

The chain is built from TRBV6-1 and TRBJ1-4; possible D gene TRBD1, 5 bases. The CDR3 is 14 amino acids. Germline-derived CDR1 and CDR2 are MNHNS and SASEGT. Trimming removed 8 bases at V and 3 bases at J, with 13 bases between. The CDR3 here is CASGVGGANEKLFF. CDR3 nucleotide sequence: TGTGCCAGCGGCGTGGGGGGAGCTAATGAAAAACTGTTTTTT.

Turning to this clone: A read error may produce the germline difference seen at one junction end. The genes are TRBV7-7 and TRBJ1-4; D gene uncertain. The CDR3 runs to 13 residues. Looked up from germline, CDR1 is SSHAT and CDR2 is FNYEAQ (reference sequence). The CDR3 DNA sequence: TGTGCTAGCAGCCTACGCCGAGGGGAAAAACTGTTTTTT. This encodes CASSLRRGEKLFF.

V usage is TRBV19 and J usage is TRBJ1-5; 9 bases agree with TRBD1. Trimming cost V 4 bases and J 4 bases; bases outside gene matches: 2. CDR1 is LNHDA and CDR2 is SQIVND in the germline V gene (reference sequence). The CDR3 runs to 14 residues. The CDR3 protein is CASSRGQGNQPQHF. DNA of the CDR3: TGTGCCAGTAGTAGGGGACAGGGTAATCAGCCCCAGCATTTT.

The CDR3 nucleotides read TGTGCCAGCAGTGAGCCCGGGACAGGGCCCACTGAAGCTTTCTTT. Protein: CASSEPGTGPTEAFF. The chain links TRBV6-1 to TRBJ1-1; TRBD1 matches 9 bases. Germline-derived CDR1 and CDR2 are MNHNS and SASEGT. The ends lost 3 bases at V and 4 bases at J; junction bases unmatched: 6. The CDR3 spans 15 residues.

This clone was recorded only once. The chain joins TRBV5-1 to TRBJ2-7; 8 nucleotides agree with TRBD1. The CDR3 covers 14 residues. The J segment lost 5 bases and the V segment lost 4 bases, leaving 8 bases of the junction unmatched. In germline, CDR1 is SGHRS, CDR2 YFSETQ. This chain's CDR3 is CASSPRGPSDEQYF. The CDR3 bases are TGCGCCAGCAGCCCCAGGGGGCCTTCGGACGAGCAGTACTTC.

The rearrangement uses TRBV15 and TRBJ1-2, with TRBD1 as a possible D gene (6 bases). V gave up 4 bases and J gave up 6 bases, with 12 bases separating them. Germline V CDR1 and CDR2: LNHNV, YYDKDF (reference sequence). This CDR3 has 13 residues. CDR3 residues: CATSKSGTHGYTF. In DNA, the CDR3 is TGTGCCACCAGCAAGTCCGGGACACATGGCTACACCTTC.

V and J are TRBV2 and TRBJ1-5; D might be TRBD1 (5 bases). Germline loops: CDR1 SNHLY, CDR2 FYNNEI. This CDR3 has 14 amino acids. Trimming took 1 base from V and 4 from J, leaving 8 bases between them. This CDR3 is CASSEGQRNQPQHF. In nucleotides, the CDR3 is TGTGCCAGCAGTGAAGGACAGAGAAATCAGCCCCAGCATTTT.

In nucleotides, the CDR3 is TGTGCCAGCAGCCTCGGGACTAGCGGGACCAGTGAGCAGTTCTTC. This encodes CASSLGTSGTSEQFF. This chain links TRBV7-8 with TRBJ2-1, with 13 bases lining up with TRBD2. The CDR3 sequence is 15 residues long. After removal of 5 bases from V and 9 bases from J, the junction contained 7 bases not matched to a gene. Germline V gives CDR1 SGHVS, CDR2 FQNEAQ.

This clone occurred once. The chain joins TRBV2 to TRBJ2-5; 11 nucleotides match TRBD1. The CDR3 has 13 residues. Germline CDR1 reads SNHLY; CDR2 reads FYNNEI. The J segment lost 8 bases and the V segment lost 3 bases, leaving 2 bases of the junction unmatched. The CDR3 DNA sequence: TGTGCCAGCAGTGAGGGACAGGGGGGAACCCAGTACTTC. Protein: CASSEGQGGTQYF.

V is TRBV28 and J is TRBJ2-3, with no clear D. Germline-derived CDR1 and CDR2 are MDHEN and SYDVKM. The CDR3 covers 12 residues. The V and J ends lost 6 bases and 0 bases respectively, with 4 bases between them. This chain's CDR3 is CASRSSTDTQYF. The CDR3 DNA reads TGTGCCAGCAGATCAAGCACAGATACGCAGTATTTT.

V and J are TRBV2 and TRBJ1-5, with D possibly matching TRBD1 (5 bases). The germline V and J ends were trimmed by 6 bases and 0 bases, with 9 bases remaining between them. CDR1 SNHLY and CDR2 FYNNEI come from the germline V gene. The CDR3 contains 14 residues. CDR3 in amino acids: CASRDTFSNQPQHF. The CDR3 DNA sequence: TGTGCCAGCAGGGACACGTTTAGCAATCAGCCCCAGCATTTT. Supplemented by reference TRBV2 and TRBJ1-5, the full variable domain reads EPEVTQTPSHQVTQMGQEVILRCVPISNHLYFYWYRQILGQKVEFLVSFYNNEISEKSEIFDDQFSVERPDGSNFTLKIRSTKLEDSAMYFCASRDTFSNQPQHFGDGTRLSIL.

The chain employs TRBV15 and TRBJ2-7; D call uncertain. The V end was cut by 1 base, the J end by 5 bases, with 6 bases between. Germline V gene lookup returns CDR1 LNHNV and CDR2 YYDKDF (reference sequence). CDR3 size: 12 residues. The CDR3 bases are TGTGCCACCAGCAGAGGTAGCCACGAGCAGTACTTC. It codes for CATSRGSHEQYF.

The gene calls are TRBV19 and TRBJ1-5, with D possibly matching TRBD1 (5 bases). Trimming stripped 4 bases from V and 2 bases from J, with 12 bases between. CDR3 size: 15 residues. The germline V gene has CDR1 LNHDA and CDR2 SQIVND (reference sequence). CDR3 bases: TGTGCCAGTAGTACCCAGGGTATCGGCAATCAGCCCCAGCATTTT. Translating it yields CASSTQGIGNQPQHF.

This CDR3 is CASSAQTGGSEKLFF. CDR3 in DNA: TGTGCCAGTAGTGCTCAGACAGGGGGGAGTGAAAAACTGTTTTTT. The V gene is TRBV19, the J gene TRBJ1-4; 9 bases align to TRBD1. CDR3 size: 15 residues. V dropped 5 bases and J dropped 7; count of bases not matched to a gene: 8. CDR1 and CDR2 (germline): LNHDA, SQIVND (reference sequence).

The rearrangement joins TRBV10-3 to TRBJ1-6; D uncertain. The V end lost 3 bases, the J end lost 9 bases, and 12 bases lay between the germline ends. This CDR3 has 14 amino acids. CDR1 and CDR2 (germline): ENHRY, SYGVKD. CDR3 DNA sequence: TGTGCCATCAGTGAAGAAGCGGCGGCTTCACCCCTCCACTTT. Protein sequence: CAISEEAAASPLHF.

The rearrangement uses TRBV19 and TRBJ2-5, with D maybe TRBD2 (6 bases). The CDR3 is made up of 15 amino acids. Trimming stripped 1 base from V and 5 bases from J, with 14 bases between. CDR1 is LNHDA and CDR2 is SQIVND in the germline V gene (reference sequence). For the CDR3, the DNA is TGTGCCAGTAGTATAGGGGTCGGGGGATGGGAGACCCAGTACTTC. It codes for CASSIGVGGWETQYF.

The V and J genes are TRBV11-2 and TRBJ2-1; TRBD2 aligns across 8 bases. This CDR3 is built from 16 residues. After removal of 5 bases from V and 9 bases from J, the junction contained 15 bases not matched to a gene. Germline V gene sequence: CDR1 SGHAT, CDR2 FQNNGV. CDR3 in amino acids: CASSGDAGGPFPEQFF. As DNA, the CDR3 is TGTGCCAGCAGCGGAGACGCGGGAGGCCCGTTTCCTGAGCAGTTCTTC.

This clone showed up just a few times. This rearrangement joins TRBV29-1 to TRBJ2-1, with TRBD2 matching 7 bases. Germline V gene sequence: CDR1 SQVTM, CDR2 ANQGSEA. Unmatched junction bases numbered 26, after V lost 7 bases and J lost 8 bases. The CDR3 length is 18 residues. The CDR3 region is CSALRDSLSGGGRDEQFF. The CDR3 nucleotides are TGCAGCGCCCTCCGCGATTCACTCTCTGGCGGGGGAAGGGATGAGCAGTTCTTC.

This sequence joins TRBV10-1 and TRBJ1-4; TRBD1 agrees at 7 bases. The trim removed 2 bases at V and 10 bases at J, leaving 10 bases unmatched. The CDR3 has 15 residues. Germline V lookup: CDR1 WNHNN, CDR2 SYGVQD (reference sequence). The CDR3 sequence: CASSEGQASIGKLFF. The CDR3 coding sequence is TGCGCCAGCAGTGAGGGACAGGCTAGTATTGGAAAACTGTTTTTT.

The gene calls are TRBV5-1 and TRBJ2-3; TRBD1 agrees at 12 bases. V lost 0 bases to trimming and J lost 4 bases; unmatched junction nucleotides: 6. The germline CDR1 and CDR2 sequences are SGHRS and YFSETQ. The CDR3 consists of 17 residues. The CDR3 DNA follows: TGCGCCAGCAGCTTGGGTTCGGGACAGGGGGCCGCAGATACGCAGTATTTT. Translation: CASSLGSGQGAADTQYF.